Below are 18 T cell receptor beta chains sequenced from a single sample in a study of T cell responses to AZD1222 COVID-19 vaccine. The protocol was immunoSEQ multiplex PCR, while the TCRdb copy is restricted to in-frame clones and leaves out a portion. The sample includes some 150,000 clones, more than 85% of them seen just once. Sample: peripheral blood, taken on day 0 of AZD1222 vaccination. The receptors here all came from an adult in good health.

This clone has a handful of counts. The V gene is TRBV11-2, the J gene TRBJ1-5, with TRBD1 as a possible D gene (5 bases). The CDR3 spans 19 residues. Germline loops: CDR1 SGHAT, CDR2 FQNNGV. V was cut by 1 base and J by 2 bases, with 21 bases left in between. The CDR3 DNA reads TGTGCCAGCAGCTTAGGCGGGTCAGGGCAATCCCTGGGCAATCAGCCCCAGCATTTT. Encoded protein: CASSLGGSGQSLGNQPQHF.

The CDR3 bases are TGTGCCAGCAGTGAACAGGGACCCCAAGAGACCCAGTACTTC. This gives the protein CASSEQGPQETQYF. The genes are TRBV6-1 and TRBJ2-5, with D tentatively TRBD1 or TRBD2 (5 bases each). V was trimmed by 2 bases and J by 1 base, leaving 8 bases between them. The CDR3 spans 14 residues. Germline values: CDR1 MNHNS, CDR2 SASEGT.

The rearrangement joins TRBV5-1 to TRBJ1-2; 7 bases match TRBD1. V trimming: 5 bases; J trimming: 4 bases; junction bases outside the gene matches: 2. The germline CDR1 and CDR2 sequences are SGHRS and YFSETQ. The CDR3 runs 12 residues. CDR3 sequence reads: CASRRDSYGYTF. The CDR3, as DNA: TGCGCCAGCAGGCGGGACAGCTATGGCTACACCTTC.

The genes are TRBV18 and TRBJ2-7, with 8 bases fitting TRBD2. The CDR3 has 15 amino acids. Germline V lookup: CDR1 KGHSH, CDR2 LQKENI. J gave up 3 bases and V 0 bases, and 4 bases lay outside the gene matches. This CDR3 reads CASSPPSRGGYEQYF. DNA of the CDR3: TGTGCCAGCTCACCACCGTCCCGGGGGGGCTACGAGCAGTACTTC. The full variable domain, rest sourced from reference TRBV18 and TRBJ2-7, is NAGVMQNPRHLVRRRGQEARLRCSPMKGHSHVYWYRQLPEEGLKFMVYLQKENIIDESGMPKERFSAEFPKEGPSILRIQQVVRGDSAAYFCASSPPSRGGYEQYFGPGTRLTVT.

The CDR3 region is CASRQGVSNSPLHF. The CDR3 coding sequence is TGTGCCAGCCGACAGGGGGTCTCCAATTCACCCCTCCACTTT. V and J are TRBV9 and TRBJ1-6; 9 bases agree with TRBD1. The CDR3 is 14 residues long. Germline loops: CDR1 SGDLS, CDR2 YYNGEE. The J segment lost 7 bases and the V segment lost 7 bases, leaving 6 bases of the junction unmatched.

The chain combines TRBV28 with TRBJ1-3; D call uncertain. Germline lookup yields CDR1 MDHEN and CDR2 SYDVKM. Trimming cost V 1 base and J 1 base, with 8 bases left between them. The CDR3 loop spans 15 amino acids. The CDR3 is CASSLYGMSGNTIYF. CDR3 DNA: TGTGCCAGCAGTTTATATGGGATGTCTGGAAACACCATATATTTT. The full variable domain, its missing parts supplied by reference TRBV28 and TRBJ1-3, is DVKVTQSSRYLVKRTGEKVFLECVQDMDHENMFWYRQDPGLGLRLIYFSYDVKMKEKGDIPEGYSVSREKKERFSLILESASTNQTSMYLCASSLYGMSGNTIYFGEGSWLTVV.

V usage is TRBV11-3 and J usage is TRBJ1-1; the match to TRBD1 covers 10 bases. Unmatched junction bases numbered 9, after V lost 1 base and J lost 4 bases. In germline, CDR1 is SGHNT, CDR2 YENEEA. The CDR3 is 17 amino acids. The CDR3 DNA reads TGTGCCAGCAGCTTAGGGGACAGGGGAGGTTGGGGCACTGAAGCTTTCTTT. Translation: CASSLGDRGGWGTEAFF.

The chain links TRBV7-9 to TRBJ1-3; no clear D. This CDR3 region has 16 residues. Trimming took 6 bases from V and 0 from J, leaving 15 bases between them. Germline values: CDR1 SEHNR, CDR2 FQNEAQ (reference sequence). CDR3 residues: CASSPRTQSSGNTIYF. The CDR3 nucleotides read TGTGCCAGCAGTCCTCGGACCCAGAGCTCTGGAAACACCATATATTTT.

The chain has TRBV28 and TRBJ2-7; the D is unclear. Germline values: CDR1 MDHEN, CDR2 SYDVKM. Trimming cost V 3 bases and J 7 bases, with 10 bases left between them. This CDR3 spans 12 amino acids. Here the CDR3 DNA reads TGTGCCAGCAGTTTGCCAACTCGGGAGCAGTACTTC. This gives the protein CASSLPTREQYF.

The rearrangement uses TRBV9 and TRBJ2-7; 10 bases fit TRBD1. The CDR3 consists of 16 residues. Germline CDR1 SGDLS, CDR2 YYNGEE. The ends lost 3 bases at V and 5 bases at J; junction bases unmatched: 11. The CDR3 sequence: CASSEEPGQGSHEQYF. CDR3 coding DNA: TGTGCCAGCAGCGAGGAACCGGGACAGGGGAGCCACGAGCAGTACTTC. The full variable domain, rest sourced from reference TRBV9 and TRBJ2-7, is DSGVTQTPKHLITATGQRVTLRCSPRSGDLSVYWYQQSLDQGLQFLIQYYNGEERAKGNILERFSAQQFPDLHSELNLSSLELGDSALYFCASSEEPGQGSHEQYFGPGTRLTVT.

This chain links TRBV3-1 (or the pseudogene TRBV3-2) with TRBJ1-3, with TRBD1 as a possible D gene (6 bases). Germline assignment: CDR1 LGHDT and CDR2 YNNKEL (reference sequence). This CDR3 is 14 amino acids long. V gave up 7 bases and J gave up 0 bases, with 10 bases separating them. The CDR3 bases are TGTGCCAGCACTGGACAGAGCTCTGGAAACACCATATATTTT. Amino acid sequence: CASTGQSSGNTIYF.

The chain uses TRBV25-1 and TRBJ1-4; maybe TRBD1 (6 bases). Looked up from germline, CDR1 is MGHDK and CDR2 is SYGVNS. Trimming cost V 4 bases and J 5 bases, with 11 bases left between them. The CDR3 contains 14 residues. Here the CDR3 reads CASSGGGLNEKLFF. In DNA form, the CDR3 reads TGTGCCAGCAGTGGTGGGGGCCTGAATGAAAAACTGTTTTTT. The full variable domain, rest sourced from reference TRBV25-1 and TRBJ1-4, is EADIYQTPRYLVIGTGKKITLECSQTMGHDKMYWYQQDPGMELHLIHYSYGVNSTEKGDLSSESTVSRIRTEHFPLTLESARPSHTSQYLCASSGGGLNEKLFFGSGTQLSVL.

In this sample, this clone turned up once. The J gene is TRBJ1-5, the V gene TRBV6-1; 8 nucleotides line up with TRBD1. The CDR3 contains 17 residues. V lost 0 bases, J lost 8 bases, and 12 bases stayed unmatched. The V gene's germline CDR1 is MNHNS and CDR2 SASEGT. CDR3 in amino acids: CASSEAAQGVSSKPQHF. The CDR3 DNA sequence: TGTGCCAGCAGTGAAGCCGCACAGGGGGTCAGCTCGAAGCCCCAGCATTTT.

This clone has only one observation. The chain combines TRBV18 with TRBJ1-2, with 8 positions matching TRBD1. Looked up from germline, CDR1 is KGHSH and CDR2 is LQKENI. The V segment lost 4 bases and the J segment 6 bases; nucleotides outside the gene matches: 4. This CDR3 is 13 amino acids long. CDR3 in amino acids: CASSLSGGDGYTF. The CDR3 region has the DNA TGTGCCAGCTCACTATCAGGGGGCGATGGCTACACCTTC.

The sample holds a few counts of this clone. Here the CDR3 DNA reads TGTGCCAGCAGCTTAGCACAGGGAGACACTGAAGCTTTCTTT. Translation gives CASSLAQGDTEAFF. The rearrangement uses TRBV7-9 and TRBJ1-1, with a weak D call TRBD1 (6 bases). Germline V lookup: CDR1 SEHNR, CDR2 FQNEAQ (reference sequence). This CDR3 has 14 residues. The V and J ends lost 0 bases and 3 bases respectively, with 8 bases between them.

The J gene is TRBJ2-4, the V gene TRBV28; a weak D match, TRBD1 (6 bases). V was pared by 6 bases and J by 0 bases, with 12 bases between. The CDR3 has 15 amino acids. Germline V lookup: CDR1 MDHEN, CDR2 SYDVKM. CDR3 amino acids: CASSPGVLAKNIQYF. CDR3 DNA sequence: TGTGCCAGCAGCCCAGGGGTACTAGCCAAAAACATTCAGTACTTC.

The J gene is TRBJ1-2, the V gene TRBV6-1, with D possibly TRBD1 on 6 matching bases. The CDR3 consists of 12 residues. Per the germline V gene, CDR1 is MNHNS and CDR2 is SASEGT. The V gene lost 3 bases and the J gene lost 12 bases, with 14 bases spanning the gap. The CDR3 spells CASSEMLQGHTF. The CDR3 nucleotides read TGTGCCAGCAGTGAGATGCTACAGGGTCACACCTTC.

This clone was picked up a small number of times. Different DNA sequences within this sample yield the same CDR3. The chain has TRBV7-6 and TRBJ2-7; D may correspond to TRBD1 or TRBD2 (5 bases each). Germline V lookup: CDR1 SGHVS, CDR2 FNYEAQ. The CDR3 consists of 13 residues. The V end lost 5 bases, the J end lost 3 bases, and 11 bases lay between the germline ends. CDR3 in amino acids: CASSPGPNYEQYF. The CDR3 DNA is TGTGCCAGCAGCCCGGGACCGAACTACGAGCAGTACTTC.